Shown below are 7 T cell receptor beta chains from a single sample sequenced in a study of T-cell reconstitution after alpha-beta-depleted transplantation in children. During its preparation, the TCRbeta library received unique molecular identifiers. A single record per CDR3 protein comes from TCRdb applying MiXCR to the PCR reads. The sample lists fewer than 550,000 distinct CDR3 sequences, over 9.5% seen once, with 14% in the top ten. The specimen comprised PBMCs, mostly from graft donor cells, sampled 180 days after TCRalphabeta/CD19-depleted stem cell transplant. These TCRs come from a female patient aged 2 to 10 who had a stem cell transplant for aplastic anemia, so the T cells may come from the graft donor.

The J gene is TRBJ1-2, the V gene TRBV12-3 or TRBV12-4; 7 nucleotides match TRBD1. The CDR3 has 14 residues. V shed 5 bases, J shed 4 bases, and the junction held 7 bases outside the gene matches. This chain's CDR3 is CASSPRQGGYGYTF. CDR3 DNA: TGTGCCAGCAGTCCTAGACAGGGAGGCTATGGCTACACCTTC.

Only a few counts were recorded for this clonotype. The rearrangement joins TRBV28 to TRBJ2-2; D ambiguous. With 10 bases removed from V and 0 bases from J, the gap between germline ends came to 12 bases. Germline CDR1 reads MDHEN; CDR2 reads SYDVKM. This CDR3 spans 14 amino acids. CDR3 protein: CAIHGKPNTGELFF. Written as DNA, the CDR3 is TGTGCCATACATGGGAAGCCGAACACCGGGGAGCTGTTTTTT.

As concerns this clonotype: The junction and the germline gene differ at one end; a read error may be behind it. The chain uses TRBV4-3 and TRBJ2-3; perhaps D is TRBD1 or TRBD2 (7 bases each). Per the germline V gene, CDR1 is LGHNA and CDR2 is YSLEER. This CDR3 comprises 15 residues. The CDR3 loop is CASIQDREGADTQYF. Here the CDR3 DNA reads TGCGCCAGCATCCAAGACAGGGAGGGGGCAGATACGCAGTATTTT.

A few counts support this clonotype. The CDR3 sequence: CSGRTDLGNTIYF. The CDR3 bases are TGCAGTGGGAGGACTGATCTAGGAAACACCATATATTTT. The chain is built from TRBV20-1 and TRBJ1-3; D not certain. Trimming stripped 7 bases from V and 4 bases from J, with 14 bases between. The CDR3 covers 13 residues. Germline CDR1 and CDR2: DFQATT and SNEGSKA (reference sequence).

The chain carries TRBV7-2 and TRBJ2-3; D is ambiguous. The CDR3 covers 14 residues. Germline-derived CDR1 and CDR2 are SGHTA and FQGNSA. Trimming removed 4 bases from V and 1 base from J, with 9 bases in between. The CDR3 protein is CASSSYTRTDTQYF. The CDR3 DNA is TGTGCCAGCAGCTCCTACACTCGCACAGATACGCAGTATTTT.

This clonotype was detected only a few times. The V call is TRBV29-1, the J call TRBJ2-2; 8 bases agree with TRBD1. After removal of 7 bases from V and 2 bases from J, the junction contained 9 bases not matched to a gene. The CDR3 contains 15 residues. Germline CDR1 SQVTM, CDR2 ANQGSEA. The CDR3 nucleotides read TGCAGCGCCCTACCTGGACAGGGAAACACCGGGGAGCTGTTTTTT. This translates into CSALPGQGNTGELFF.

The chain carries TRBV20-1 and TRBJ2-1; 7 nucleotides agree with TRBD2. Looked up from germline, CDR1 is DFQATT and CDR2 is SNEGSKA (reference sequence). The CDR3 covers 17 residues. With V trimmed by 3 bases and J by 0 bases, 11 bases remained unmatched. The CDR3 region has the DNA TGCAGTGCTAGGGAACTTAGCGGGTCAAGCTCCTACAATGAGCAGTTCTTC. This translates into CSARELSGSSSYNEQFF.